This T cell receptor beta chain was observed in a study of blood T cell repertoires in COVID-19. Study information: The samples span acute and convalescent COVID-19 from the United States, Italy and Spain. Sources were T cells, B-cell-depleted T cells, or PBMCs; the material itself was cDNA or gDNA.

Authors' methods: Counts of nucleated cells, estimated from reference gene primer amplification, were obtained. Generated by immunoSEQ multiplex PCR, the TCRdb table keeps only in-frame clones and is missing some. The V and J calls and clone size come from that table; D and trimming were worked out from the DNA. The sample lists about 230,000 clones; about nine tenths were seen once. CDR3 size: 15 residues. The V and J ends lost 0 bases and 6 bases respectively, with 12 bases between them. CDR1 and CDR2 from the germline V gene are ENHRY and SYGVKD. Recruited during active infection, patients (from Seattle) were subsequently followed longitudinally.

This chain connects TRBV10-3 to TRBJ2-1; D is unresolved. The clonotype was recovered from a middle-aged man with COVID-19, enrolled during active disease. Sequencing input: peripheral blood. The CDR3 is CAISESTSRSNEQFF. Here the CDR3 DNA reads TGTGCCATCAGTGAGTCGACGTCTAGGAGCAATGAGCAGTTCTTC.